The present TCR beta chain was sequenced within a study of control samples from healthy donors and cancer patients. V was shortened by 7 bases and J by 3 bases, with 7 bases between the two germline ends. The CDR3 contains 11 residues. Germline V lookup: CDR1 SGHRS, CDR2 YFSETQ. TCRdb keeps only in-frame clones here, not all; method: immunoSEQ multiplex PCR. Of approximately 100,000 clones in the sample, roughly 90% were seen once. The chain has TRBV5-1 and TRBJ1-1; D not resolved. What was sequenced was blood. This TCR was sampled from a human donor in good health. The donor label of this sample is uncertain. CDR3 sequence reads: CASQTDTEAFF. CDR3 DNA sequence: TGCGCCAGCCAGACGGACACTGAAGCTTTCTTT.